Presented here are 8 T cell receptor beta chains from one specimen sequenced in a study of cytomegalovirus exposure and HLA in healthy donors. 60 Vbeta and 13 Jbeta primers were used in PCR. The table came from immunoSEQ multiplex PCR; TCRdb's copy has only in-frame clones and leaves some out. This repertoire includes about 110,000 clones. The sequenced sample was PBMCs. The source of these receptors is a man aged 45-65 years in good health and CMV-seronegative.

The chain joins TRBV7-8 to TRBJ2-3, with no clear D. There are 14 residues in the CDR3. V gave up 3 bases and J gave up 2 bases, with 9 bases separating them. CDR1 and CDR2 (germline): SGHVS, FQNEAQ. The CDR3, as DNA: TGTGCCAGCAGCTTGGGCAGAATCACAGATACGCAGTATTTT. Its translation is CASSLGRITDTQYF. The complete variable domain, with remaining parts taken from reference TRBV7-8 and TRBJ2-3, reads GAGVSQSPRYKVAKRGQDVALRCDPISGHVSLFWYQQALGQGPEFLTYFQNEAQLDKSGLPSDRFFAERPEGSVSTLKIQRTQQEDSAVYLCASSLGRITDTQYFGPGTRLTVL.

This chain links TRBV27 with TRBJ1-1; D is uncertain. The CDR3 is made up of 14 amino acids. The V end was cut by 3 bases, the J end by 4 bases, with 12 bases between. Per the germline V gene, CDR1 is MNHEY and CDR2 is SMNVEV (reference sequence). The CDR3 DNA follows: TGTGCCAGCAGTTTGAGGGCGAGGATCACTGAAGCTTTCTTT. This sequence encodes CASSLRARITEAFF.

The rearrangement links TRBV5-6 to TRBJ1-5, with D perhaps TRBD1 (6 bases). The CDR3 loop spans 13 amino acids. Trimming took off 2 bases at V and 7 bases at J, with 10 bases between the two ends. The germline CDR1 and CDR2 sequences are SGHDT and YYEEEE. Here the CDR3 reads CASSLGGLQPQHF. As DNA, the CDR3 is TGTGCCAGCAGCTTAGGGGGTTTACAGCCCCAGCATTTT.

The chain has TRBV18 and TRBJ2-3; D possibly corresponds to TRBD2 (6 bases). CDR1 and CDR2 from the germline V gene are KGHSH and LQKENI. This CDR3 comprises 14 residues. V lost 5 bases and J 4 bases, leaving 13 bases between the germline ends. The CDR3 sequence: CASSSGEGADTQYF. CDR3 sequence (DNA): TGTGCCAGCTCATCGGGGGAAGGGGCAGATACGCAGTATTTT.

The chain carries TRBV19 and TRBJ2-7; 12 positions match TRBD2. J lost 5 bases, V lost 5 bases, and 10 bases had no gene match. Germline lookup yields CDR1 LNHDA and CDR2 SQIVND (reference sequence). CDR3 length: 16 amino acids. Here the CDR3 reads CASSPLLLAGGHEQYF. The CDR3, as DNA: TGTGCCAGTAGTCCGCTCCTACTAGCGGGAGGCCACGAGCAGTACTTC.

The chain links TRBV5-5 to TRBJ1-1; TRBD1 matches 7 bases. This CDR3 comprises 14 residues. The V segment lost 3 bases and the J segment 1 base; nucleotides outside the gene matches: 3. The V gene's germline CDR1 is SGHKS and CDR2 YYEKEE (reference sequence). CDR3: CASSWGQTNTEAFF. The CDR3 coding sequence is TGTGCCAGCAGCTGGGGACAGACGAACACTGAAGCTTTCTTT. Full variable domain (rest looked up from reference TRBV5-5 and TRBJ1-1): DAGVTQSPTHLIKTRGQQVTLRCSPISGHKSVSWYQQVLGQGPQFIFQYYEKEERGRGNFPDRFSARQFPNYSSELNVNALLLGDSALYLCASSWGQTNTEAFFGQGTRLTVV.

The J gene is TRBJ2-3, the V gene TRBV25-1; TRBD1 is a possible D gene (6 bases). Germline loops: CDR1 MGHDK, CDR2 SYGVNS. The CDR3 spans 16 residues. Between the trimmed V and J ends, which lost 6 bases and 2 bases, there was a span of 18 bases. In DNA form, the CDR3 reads TGTGCCAGCAGCGTGGTGGGACATGGAGCCACAGATACGCAGTATTTT. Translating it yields CASSVVGHGATDTQYF.

The CDR3 sequence is CASRAVAGVGGGTDTQYF. As DNA, the CDR3 is TGTGCCAGCAGGGCGGTTGCGGGAGTAGGAGGAGGGACAGATACGCAGTATTTT. This sequence joins TRBV5-5 and TRBJ2-3; 7 nucleotides match TRBD2. V was clipped by 5 bases and J by 3 bases; unmatched bases: 18. The germline V gene has CDR1 SGHKS and CDR2 YYEKEE (reference sequence). The CDR3 loop spans 18 amino acids.